Presented here are 23 T cell receptor beta chains from one specimen sequenced in a study of blood T cell repertoires in COVID-19. This table comes from immunoSEQ multiplex PCR, and its TCRdb copy is limited to in-frame clones, with some not included. The sample lists roughly 250,000 clones; 88% were seen once. The specimen was PBMCs or T cells enriched from blood (not recorded which). These receptors were taken from a woman aged 40 to 50 with acute COVID-19.

CDR3 bases: TGTGCCAGCAGTGAAGGGGGCGAGGGCTACACCTTC. It is translated as CASSEGGEGYTF. The chain combines TRBV28 with TRBJ1-2; 7 bases align to TRBD1. Germline V gene data show CDR1 as MDHEN and CDR2 as SYDVKM. V shed 5 bases, J shed 8 bases, and the junction held 5 bases outside the gene matches. The CDR3 consists of 12 residues.

The chain uses TRBV5-1 and TRBJ2-7; 8 bases are shared with TRBD1. The germline CDR1 and CDR2 sequences are SGHRS and YFSETQ. The CDR3 is 15 residues long. Trimming removed 0 bases from V and 4 bases from J; junction bases left unmatched: 6. The CDR3 here is CASSLVSGGNYEQYF. Here the CDR3 DNA reads TGCGCCAGCAGCTTGGTTTCAGGGGGCAATTACGAGCAGTACTTC.

This chain joins TRBV19 and TRBJ1-1, with D possibly matching TRBD1 (5 bases). The V end lost 3 bases, the J end lost 3 bases, and 14 bases lay between the germline ends. The CDR3 consists of 15 residues. Germline V gene lookup returns CDR1 LNHDA and CDR2 SQIVND (reference sequence). The CDR3: CASSIRQTVDTEAFF. DNA of the CDR3: TGTGCCAGTAGTATCCGACAGACGGTCGACACTGAAGCTTTCTTT.

This sequence joins TRBV5-6 and TRBJ1-4; the match to TRBD1 covers 8 bases. Losses at the gene ends were 2 bases for V and 4 bases for J; bases not matched to a gene: 4. The CDR3 sequence is 15 residues long. Per germline, CDR1 SGHDT and CDR2 YYEEEE. This CDR3 is CASSFHRGDNEKLFF. The CDR3 region has the DNA TGTGCCAGCAGCTTCCACAGGGGGGATAATGAAAAACTGTTTTTT.

This chain uses TRBV5-4 with TRBJ2-5; the match to TRBD2 covers 11 bases. Germline V gene lookup returns CDR1 SGHNT and CDR2 YYREEE (reference sequence). This CDR3 comprises 15 residues. The junction had 5 bases not matched to a gene; V was cut back by 5 bases and J by 2 bases. The CDR3 sequence: CASSGGLAVQETQYF. CDR3 bases: TGTGCCAGCAGTGGGGGACTAGCGGTACAAGAGACCCAGTACTTC. Combining the CDR3 with reference TRBV5-4 and TRBJ2-5 gives the whole variable domain ETGVTQSPTHLIKTRGQQVTLRCSSQSGHNTVSWYQQALGQGPQFIFQYYREEENGRGNFPPRFSGLQFPNYSSELNVNALELDDSALYLCASSGGLAVQETQYFGPGTRLLVL.

The chain recombines TRBV7-2 with TRBJ1-1; no clear D. CDR3 length equals 17 residues. Between the trimmed V and J ends, which lost 4 bases and 0 bases, there was a span of 18 bases. Per germline, CDR1 SGHTA and CDR2 FQGNSA. In DNA, the CDR3 is TGTGCCAGCAGCTACGAGAATCTCCCCCTAATGAACACTGAAGCTTTCTTT. The encoded protein is CASSYENLPLMNTEAFF. Variable domain in full (rest from reference TRBV7-2 and TRBJ1-1): GAGVSQSPSNKVTEKGKDVELRCDPISGHTALYWYRQSLGQGLEFLIYFQGNSAPDKSGLPSDRFSAERTGGSVSTLTIQRTQQEDSAVYLCASSYENLPLMNTEAFFGQGTRLTVV.

J is TRBJ1-2 and V is TRBV11-3; D is perhaps TRBD1 (6 bases). CDR1 and CDR2 from the germline V gene are SGHNT and YENEEA. Trimming pared 5 bases from V and 0 bases from J, leaving 13 bases between. The CDR3 covers 15 residues. The CDR3 DNA sequence: TGTGCCAGCAGCGCCGACAGGCCCCCTAACTATGGCTACACCTTC. It codes for CASSADRPPNYGYTF.

The J gene is TRBJ1-2, the V gene TRBV6-2 or TRBV6-3, with D uncertain. Germline V CDR1 and CDR2: MNHEY, SVGEGT. This CDR3 contains 12 residues. Trimming removed 4 bases from V and 2 bases from J, with 5 bases in between. The CDR3 coding sequence is TGTGCCAGCAGTTCCCAGAACTATGGCTACACCTTC. Encoded protein: CASSSQNYGYTF.

The chain couples TRBV2 to TRBJ2-7; TRBD2 matches at 14 bases. The V segment lost 6 bases and the J segment 4 bases; nucleotides outside the gene matches: 2. The CDR3 runs 14 residues. Germline V gene lookup returns CDR1 SNHLY and CDR2 FYNNEI. The CDR3 nucleotides read TGTGCCAGCAGGACTAGCGGGAGGGGATACGAGCAGTACTTC. Translated, it gives CASRTSGRGYEQYF.

This rearrangement joins TRBV19 to TRBJ2-1, with D perhaps TRBD2 (6 bases). This CDR3 contains 14 residues. Germline V gives CDR1 LNHDA, CDR2 SQIVND (reference sequence). V lost 6 bases and J lost 6, with 15 bases in between. CDR3 DNA sequence: TGTGCCAGTAGCACTCCCGGGGGTATCAATGAGCAGTTCTTC. Translation gives CASSTPGGINEQFF.

The CDR3 region has the DNA TGTGCCAGCAGCTCCAGGGGGCTAGCGGGGCCTAGCACAGATACGCAGTATTTT. It is translated as CASSSRGLAGPSTDTQYF. The V gene is TRBV13, the J gene TRBJ2-3, with a possible D match to TRBD2 (9 bases). The CDR3 covers 18 residues. The ends were cut back, 4 bases at V and 0 bases at J, with 20 bases in the middle. Germline-derived CDR1 and CDR2 are PRHDT and FYEKMQ (reference sequence).

The chain joins TRBV11-2 to TRBJ2-7; 11 bases map to TRBD2. Germline CDR1 and CDR2: SGHAT and FQNNGV. The CDR3 is made up of 15 amino acids. Losses at the gene ends were 6 bases for V and 3 bases for J; bases not matched to a gene: 7. CDR3 DNA sequence: TGTGCCAGCAGGCTGGGACTAGCGGCTGTCTACGAGCAGTACGTC. Residues: CASRLGLAAVYEQYV.

This clone was detected once. V usage is TRBV19 and J usage is TRBJ1-1, with D possibly matching TRBD1 (5 bases). Deletions cut 10 bases from V and 1 base from J, with 13 bases between. Germline lookup yields CDR1 LNHDA and CDR2 SQIVND (reference sequence). The CDR3 spans 13 residues. The CDR3, as DNA: TGTGCCACCTCAGCTGGGGCGAACACTGAAGCTTTCTTT. It is translated as CATSAGANTEAFF.

This clone came up once. V usage is TRBV5-1 and J usage is TRBJ2-7, with 7 bases identical to TRBD2. With 4 bases clipped from V and 6 bases from J, the junction kept 13 bases outside the gene matches. CDR1 and CDR2 from the germline V gene are SGHRS and YFSETQ. This CDR3 is built from 15 residues. CDR3 amino acids: CASSAPEREGAEQYF. CDR3 coding DNA: TGCGCCAGCAGCGCCCCGGAGAGGGAGGGCGCCGAGCAGTACTTC. Looking up the rest from reference TRBV5-1 and TRBJ2-7 gives the full variable domain: KAGVTQTPRYLIKTRGQQVTLSCSPISGHRSVSWYQQTPGQGLQFLFEYFSETQRNKGNFPGRFSGRQFSNSRSEMNVSTLELGDSALYLCASSAPEREGAEQYFGPGTRLTVT.

In its sample, this clone was seen once. The chain links TRBV25-1 to TRBJ2-1; D is perhaps TRBD2 (6 bases). The CDR3 is made up of 18 amino acids. Germline assignment: CDR1 MGHDK and CDR2 SYGVNS. The germline V and J ends were trimmed by 3 bases and 1 base, with 19 bases remaining between them. The CDR3: CASSEWELGAGSYNEQFF. The DNA of the CDR3 is TGTGCCAGCAGTGAGTGGGAGCTTGGGGCGGGGTCCTACAATGAGCAGTTCTTC.

The gene calls are TRBV13 and TRBJ1-1; a possible D gene is TRBD1 (5 bases). Per germline, CDR1 PRHDT and CDR2 FYEKMQ (reference sequence). The CDR3 is made up of 13 amino acids. The ends were cut back, 2 bases at V and 7 bases at J, with 11 bases in the middle. CDR3 DNA: TGTGCCAGCAGCTTATATCCCGACAGTGAAGCTTTCTTT. Residues: CASSLYPDSEAFF.

The chain employs TRBV28 and TRBJ2-7; D might be TRBD2 (6 bases). V lost 3 bases and J lost 2, with 11 bases in between. CDR1 MDHEN and CDR2 SYDVKM come from the germline V gene. This CDR3 is 14 amino acids long. The CDR3 region is CASSFGGDTYEQYF. The CDR3 nucleotides are TGTGCCAGCAGTTTTGGCGGGGATACCTACGAGCAGTACTTC.

The chain has TRBV9 and TRBJ1-2; 10 bases are shared with TRBD1. Unmatched junction bases numbered 6, after V lost 0 bases and J lost 4 bases. CDR1 and CDR2 from the germline V gene are SGDLS and YYNGEE. The CDR3 has 16 amino acids. The CDR3 bases are TGTGCCAGCAGCGTAGGGGGGACAGGGGAGGTCTATGGCTACACCTTC. As protein: CASSVGGTGEVYGYTF.

CDR3 nucleotides: TGTGCCTGGAGTGTCCGGGGAGGACCCTACGAGCAGTACTTC. Protein sequence: CAWSVRGGPYEQYF. The chain combines TRBV30 with TRBJ2-7, with D possibly TRBD2 on 6 matching bases. Germline V CDR1 and CDR2: GTSNPN, SVGIG (reference sequence). Trimming took off 0 bases at V and 2 bases at J, with 11 bases between the two ends. The CDR3 is 14 residues long. Full variable domain (missing parts from reference TRBV30 and TRBJ2-7): SQTIHQWPATLVQPVGSPLSLECTVEGTSNPNLYWYRQAAGRGLQLLFYSVGIGQISSEVPQNLSASRPQDRQFILSSKKLLLSDSGFYLCAWSVRGGPYEQYFGPGTRLTVT.

The chain joins TRBV24-1 to TRBJ1-2; TRBD1 might be the D (6 bases). V lost 4 bases and J 5 bases, leaving 13 bases between the germline ends. Germline loops: CDR1 KGHDR, CDR2 SFDVKD. The CDR3 totals 14 residues. CDR3 sequence (DNA): TGTGCCACCAGTGACCCGGACAGCACATATGGCTACACCTTC. This gives the protein CATSDPDSTYGYTF.

Only a few counts were recorded for this clone. The chain couples TRBV5-6 to TRBJ2-6; D remains ambiguous. Per the germline V gene, CDR1 is SGHDT and CDR2 is YYEEEE. This CDR3 is 15 amino acids long. V was pared by 0 bases and J by 1 base, with 5 bases between. The CDR3 DNA sequence: TGTGCCAGCAGCTTGGGGAGATCTGGGGCCAACGTCCTGACTTTC. Amino acid sequence: CASSLGRSGANVLTF.

This clone is medium-sized within its sample. V usage is TRBV4-1 and J usage is TRBJ2-7; 10 bases are shared with TRBD1. The CDR3 runs to 16 residues. Unmatched junction bases numbered 5, after V lost 1 base and J lost 2 bases. The V gene's germline CDR1 is MGHRA and CDR2 YSYEKL. The CDR3 bases are TGCGCCAGCAGCCAAGTATTTGGGACAGGGGCCTACGAGCAGTACTTC. Protein sequence: CASSQVFGTGAYEQYF.

The chain couples TRBV18 to TRBJ1-1; TRBD1 might be the D (6 bases). The V end lost 3 bases, the J end lost 5 bases, and 16 bases lay between the germline ends. This CDR3 has 15 residues. Germline V gene data show CDR1 as KGHSH and CDR2 as LQKENI. The CDR3, as DNA: TGTGCCAGCTCACCCCGAGGGGCGCAGGGGACTGAAGCTTTCTTT. Residues: CASSPRGAQGTEAFF.